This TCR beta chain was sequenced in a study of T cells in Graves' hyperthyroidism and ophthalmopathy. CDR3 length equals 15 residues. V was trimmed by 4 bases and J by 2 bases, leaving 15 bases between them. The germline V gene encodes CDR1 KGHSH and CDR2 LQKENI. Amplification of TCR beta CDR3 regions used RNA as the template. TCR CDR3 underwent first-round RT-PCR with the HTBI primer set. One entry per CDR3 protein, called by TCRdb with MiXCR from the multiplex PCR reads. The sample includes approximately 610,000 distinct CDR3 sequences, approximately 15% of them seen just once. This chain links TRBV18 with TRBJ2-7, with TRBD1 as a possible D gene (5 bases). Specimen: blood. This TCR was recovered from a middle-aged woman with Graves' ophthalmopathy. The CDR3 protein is CASSQGVQDPYEQYF. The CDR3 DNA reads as TGTGCCAGCTCACAGGGTGTACAGGATCCCTACGAGCAGTACTTC.